Listed below are T cell receptor beta chains from one sample, sequenced in a study of blood T cell repertoires in COVID-19. Produced via immunoSEQ multiplex PCR; TCRdb's table is partial and in-frame only. The sample has about 200,000 clones, 86% seen once. Sequencing was carried out using peripheral blood. These receptors all come from a woman aged 45-60 years with acute or convalescent COVID-19. Both conserved end residues are part of each CDR3. The D gene is left open where the match is weak. Clone size appears in some rows only: once, few, many, or a class for an expanded clone.

V gene,D gene,clone size,J gene,CDR3 DNA,CDR3 protein
TRBV15,-,-,TRBJ2-7,TGTGCCACCAGCAGAGCCTGGCTTAGCGGCAGCTCCTACGAGCAGTACTTC,CATSRAWLSGSSYEQYF
TRBV6-9,-,-,TRBJ2-5,TGTGCCAGCAGTTACACAGGGATGGGGGAGACCCAGTACTTC,CASSYTGMGETQYF
TRBV5-5,-,-,TRBJ2-3,TGTGCCAGCAGCTTGGTGACACTAGATACGCAGTATTTT,CASSLVTLDTQYF
TRBV2,-,-,TRBJ2-7,TGTGCCAGCAGTGGACTAGATGGAAGCTACGAGCAGTACTTC,CASSGLDGSYEQYF
TRBV2,TRBD2,-,TRBJ2-1,TGTGCCAGCAGTCACAAAACTAGCGGGGCCCGCAATGAGCAGTTCTTC,CASSHKTSGARNEQFF
TRBV9,TRBD1,-,TRBJ1-6,TGTGCCAGCAGTGAGGACAGGGGAAATTCACCCCTCCACTTT,CASSEDRGNSPLHF
TRBV15,-,once,TRBJ1-2,TGTGCCACCAGGAACGACGGGGTTTACTATGGCTACACCTTC,CATRNDGVYYGYTF
TRBV4-3,TRBD2,few,TRBJ2-7,TGCGCCAGCGTTACCCCTAAGGAGCGGGAGTGCTACGAGCAGTACTTC,CASVTPKERECYEQYF
TRBV27,TRBD1,-,TRBJ2-1,TGTGCCAGCAGGCCGATCGGACAGGGACTCAATGAGCAGTTCTTC,CASRPIGQGLNEQFF
TRBV6-2/TRBV6-3,-,once,TRBJ1-4,TGTGCCAGCAGTTACCGGGTATTTGACGAAAAACTGTTTTTT,CASSYRVFDEKLFF
TRBV11-2,TRBD2,-,TRBJ2-1,TGTGCCAGCAGCTTTGATGAGCGGGGGGGCTTTGGTTCCTACAATGAGCAGTTCTTC,CASSFDERGGFGSYNEQFF
TRBV6-5,-,few,TRBJ2-7,TGTGCCAGCAGTTCTAACGGCTACGAGCAGTACTTC,CASSSNGYEQYF
TRBV27,TRBD2,-,TRBJ2-7,TGTGCCAGCAGTTTAGTCCTAGCGGGAGGCCACGAGCAGTACTTC,CASSLVLAGGHEQYF
TRBV27,-,-,TRBJ2-1,TGTGCCAGCAGTTTATCCGGGGGGCTAGCCCCTGGGTTTGGTGAGCAGTTCTTC,CASSLSGGLAPGFGEQFF
TRBV7-6,TRBD2,-,TRBJ2-2,TGTGCCAGCAGCTCGAGGGTTTCGAGGCTAGCGGGAGTGGGCACCGGGGAGCTGTTTTTT,CASSSRVSRLAGVGTGELFF
TRBV5-1,TRBD1,-,TRBJ2-7,TGCGCCAGCAGCCCGGGACAGCTTCCCTACGAGCAGTACTTC,CASSPGQLPYEQYF
TRBV21-1,-,-,TRBJ2-4,TGTGCCTCCGTCGGACAGGGTGAGGCCAAAAACATTCAGTACTTC,CASVGQGEAKNIQYF
TRBV5-4,TRBD2,-,TRBJ2-7,TGTGCCAGCAGTCGTTATTTAGCGGGGTCGTCCTACGAGCAGTACTTC,CASSRYLAGSSYEQYF